The clone carrying this T cell receptor (beta chain) was counted ten times or more. Its antigen remains unknown. CDR1 is SGHTA and CDR2 is FQGTGA in the germline V gene. The trim removed 2 bases at V and 6 bases at J, leaving 5 bases unmatched. The CDR3 length is 14 residues. By 5'RACE with 10-nucleotide random UMIs, the cDNA was made. From 15-18 subjects, every sequencing run obtained over 200 million TCR-beta sequences. TCRdb analysed the 5' RACE reads with MiXCR anew, one entry per CDR3 protein. The sample records under 70,000 distinct CDR3 sequences, 24% being singletons. The source of the sample is a study of neurological immune-mediated disorders. General observations from the study: Whereas HTLV-1-associated myelopathy showed the most TCR clonal expansion, multiple sclerosis showed the least, with levels below those of healthy controls.

The time point is: technical triplicate 2. Sequenced: PBMCs. The V call is TRBV7-3, the J call TRBJ2-7; 9 nucleotides agree with TRBD2. This receptor was obtained from a man aged 60-69 years with HTLV-1-associated myelopathy (HAM/TSP). DNA of the CDR3: TGTGCCAGCAGCTTAGGCGGGAGGGAGGGCGAGCAGTACTTC. Protein product: CASSLGGREGEQYF.